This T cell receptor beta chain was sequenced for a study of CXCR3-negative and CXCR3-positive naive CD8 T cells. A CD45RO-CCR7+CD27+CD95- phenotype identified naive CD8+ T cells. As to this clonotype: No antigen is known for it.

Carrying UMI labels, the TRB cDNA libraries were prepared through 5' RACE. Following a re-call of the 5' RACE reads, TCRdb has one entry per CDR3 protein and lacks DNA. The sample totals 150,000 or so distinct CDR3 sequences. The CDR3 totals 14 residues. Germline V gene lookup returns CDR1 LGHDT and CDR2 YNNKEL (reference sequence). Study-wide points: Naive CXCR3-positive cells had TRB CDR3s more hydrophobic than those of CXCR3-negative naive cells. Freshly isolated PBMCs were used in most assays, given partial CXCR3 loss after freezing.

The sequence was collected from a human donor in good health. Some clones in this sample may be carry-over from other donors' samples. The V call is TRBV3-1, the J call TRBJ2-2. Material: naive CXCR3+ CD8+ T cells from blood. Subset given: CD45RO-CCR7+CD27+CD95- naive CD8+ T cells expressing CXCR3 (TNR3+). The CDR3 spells CASRGSQNTGELFF.